The clone carrying this T cell receptor beta chain appeared a single time. A read error may account for a junction end that differs from germline. This sample is part of a study of identical twins. TCRdb recomputed calls from the 5' RACE reads with MiXCR, one row per CDR3 protein. The profile covers 1.5 million or so distinct CDR3 sequences, with around 29% appearing a single time and 0.27% taken by the ten largest. This CDR3 is built from 13 residues. From germline, CDR1 is SGHAT and CDR2 FQNNGV. What was sequenced was cord blood. This TCR was recovered from a newborn girl in good health. This chain links TRBV11-2 with TRBJ1-2; D is unresolved. CDR3 loop: CANSFLRGYGYTF. CDR3 DNA sequence: TGTGCCAACAGCTTCCTACGGGGCTATGGCTACACCTTC. The variable domain in full, with the rest retrieved from reference TRBV11-2 and TRBJ1-2, is EAGVAQSPRYKIIEKRQSVAFWCNPISGHATLYWYQQILGQGPKLLIQFQNNGVVDDSQLPKDRFSAERLKGVDSTLKIQPAKLEDSAVYLCANSFLRGYGYTFGSGTRLTVV.